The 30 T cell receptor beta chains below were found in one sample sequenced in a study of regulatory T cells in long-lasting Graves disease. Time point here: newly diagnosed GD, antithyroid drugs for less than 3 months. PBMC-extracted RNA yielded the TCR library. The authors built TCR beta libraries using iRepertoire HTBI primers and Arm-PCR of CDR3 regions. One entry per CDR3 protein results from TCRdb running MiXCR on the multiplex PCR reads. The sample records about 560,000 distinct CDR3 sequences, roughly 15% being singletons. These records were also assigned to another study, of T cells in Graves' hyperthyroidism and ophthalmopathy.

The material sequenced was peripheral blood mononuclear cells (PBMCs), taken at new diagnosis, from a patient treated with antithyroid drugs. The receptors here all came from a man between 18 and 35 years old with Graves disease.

CDR3 in amino acids: CASSTPGGETYNEQFF. The CDR3 DNA reads as TGTGCCAGCAGCACTCCGGGGGGCGAAACCTACAATGAGCAGTTCTTC. The gene calls are TRBV3-1 and TRBJ2-1, with D tentatively TRBD2 (7 bases). Germline V gene data show CDR1 as LGHDT and CDR2 as YNNKEL (reference sequence). This CDR3 contains 16 residues. V shed 5 bases and J shed 2 bases, with 16 bases lying between them.

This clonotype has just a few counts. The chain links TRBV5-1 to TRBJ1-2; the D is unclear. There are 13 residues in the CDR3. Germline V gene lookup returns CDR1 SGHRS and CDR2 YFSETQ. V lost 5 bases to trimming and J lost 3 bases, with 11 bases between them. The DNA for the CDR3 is TGCGCCAGCAGTTCGCGGACGGACTATGGCTACACCTTC. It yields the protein CASSSRTDYGYTF.

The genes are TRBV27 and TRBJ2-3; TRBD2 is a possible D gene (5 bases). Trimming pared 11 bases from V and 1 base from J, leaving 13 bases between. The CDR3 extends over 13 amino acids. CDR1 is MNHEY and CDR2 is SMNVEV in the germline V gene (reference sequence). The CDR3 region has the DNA TGTGCCGTTCGGGGTGCCGGCACAGATACGCAGTATTTT. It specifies CAVRGAGTDTQYF.

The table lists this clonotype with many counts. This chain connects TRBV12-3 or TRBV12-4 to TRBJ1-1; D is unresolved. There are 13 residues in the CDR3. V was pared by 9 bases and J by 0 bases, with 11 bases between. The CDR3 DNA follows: TGTGCCAGTGGGATAGAGATGAACACTGAAGCTTTCTTT. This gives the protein CASGIEMNTEAFF.

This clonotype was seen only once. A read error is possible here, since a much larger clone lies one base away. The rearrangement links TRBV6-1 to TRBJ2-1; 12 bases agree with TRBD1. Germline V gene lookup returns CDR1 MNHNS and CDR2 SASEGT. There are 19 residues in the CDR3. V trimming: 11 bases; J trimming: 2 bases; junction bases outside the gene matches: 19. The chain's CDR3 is CAASDSAGGTGGPYNEQFF. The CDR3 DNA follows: TGTGCCGCCAGTGATTCCGCGGGAGGGACAGGGGGCCCCTACAATGAGCAGTTCTTC.

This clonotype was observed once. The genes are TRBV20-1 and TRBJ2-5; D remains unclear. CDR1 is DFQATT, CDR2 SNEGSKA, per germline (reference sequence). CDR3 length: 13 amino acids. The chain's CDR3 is CSHRRQYRETQYF. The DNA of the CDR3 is TGCAGCCACCGGCGGCAATACCGAGAGACCCAGTACTTC.

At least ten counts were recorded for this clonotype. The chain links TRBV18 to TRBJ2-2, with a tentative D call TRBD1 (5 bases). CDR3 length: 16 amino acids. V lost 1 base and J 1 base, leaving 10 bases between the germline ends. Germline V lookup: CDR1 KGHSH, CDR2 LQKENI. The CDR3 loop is CASSPRLGQNTGELFF. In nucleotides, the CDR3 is TGTGCCAGCTCACCACGGCTCGGACAGAACACCGGGGAGCTGTTTTTT.

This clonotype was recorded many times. Written as DNA, the CDR3 is TGCAGCGTTGTTTCCCTGAGGACTGGAAACACCATATATTTT. Encoded protein: CSVVSLRTGNTIYF. V and J are TRBV29-1 and TRBJ1-3; D is uncertain. Trimming took off 4 bases at V and 2 bases at J, with 12 bases between the two ends. Germline CDR1 reads SQVTM; CDR2 reads ANQGSEA. This CDR3 comprises 14 residues.

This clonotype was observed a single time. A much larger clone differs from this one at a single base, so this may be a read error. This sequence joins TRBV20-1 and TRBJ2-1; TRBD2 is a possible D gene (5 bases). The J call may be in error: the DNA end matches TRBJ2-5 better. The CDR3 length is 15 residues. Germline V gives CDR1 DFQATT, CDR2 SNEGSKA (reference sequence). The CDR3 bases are TGCAGTGTCATAACGGAGCGGAATTGGGCCGGGACCCAGTACTTC. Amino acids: CSVITERNWAGTQYF.

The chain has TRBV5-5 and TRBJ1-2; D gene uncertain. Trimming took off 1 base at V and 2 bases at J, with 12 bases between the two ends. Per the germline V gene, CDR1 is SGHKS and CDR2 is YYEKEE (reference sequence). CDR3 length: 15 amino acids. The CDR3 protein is CASSLTLAENYGYTF. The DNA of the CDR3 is TGTGCCAGCAGCTTGACTCTCGCTGAAAACTATGGCTACACCTTC.

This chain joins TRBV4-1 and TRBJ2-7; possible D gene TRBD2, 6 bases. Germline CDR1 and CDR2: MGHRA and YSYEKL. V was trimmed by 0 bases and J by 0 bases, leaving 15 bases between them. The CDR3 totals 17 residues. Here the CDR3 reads CASSQDRGAGPSYEQYF. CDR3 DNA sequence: TGCGCCAGCAGCCAAGATCGGGGAGCGGGCCCCTCCTACGAGCAGTACTTC.

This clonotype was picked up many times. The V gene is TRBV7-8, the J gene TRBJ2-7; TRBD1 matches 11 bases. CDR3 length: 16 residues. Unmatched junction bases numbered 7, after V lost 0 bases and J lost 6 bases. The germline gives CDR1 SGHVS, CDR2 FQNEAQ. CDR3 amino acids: CASSLAGTGGTGEQYF. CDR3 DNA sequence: TGTGCCAGCAGCTTAGCGGGGACAGGGGGGACGGGCGAGCAGTACTTC. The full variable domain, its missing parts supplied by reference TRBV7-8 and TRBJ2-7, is GAGVSQSPRYKVAKRGQDVALRCDPISGHVSLFWYQQALGQGPEFLTYFQNEAQLDKSGLPSDRFFAERPEGSVSTLKIQRTQQEDSAVYLCASSLAGTGGTGEQYFGPGTRLTVT.

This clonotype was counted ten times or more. CDR3 in DNA: TGTGCCAGCAGCGAACAGGGGGTAATGAACACTGAAGCTTTCTTT. Protein: CASSEQGVMNTEAFF. This chain joins TRBV2 and TRBJ1-1; TRBD1 matches at 8 bases. After removal of 6 bases from V and 0 bases from J, the junction contained 6 bases not matched to a gene. This CDR3 has 15 amino acids. Germline V gene data show CDR1 as SNHLY and CDR2 as FYNNEI.

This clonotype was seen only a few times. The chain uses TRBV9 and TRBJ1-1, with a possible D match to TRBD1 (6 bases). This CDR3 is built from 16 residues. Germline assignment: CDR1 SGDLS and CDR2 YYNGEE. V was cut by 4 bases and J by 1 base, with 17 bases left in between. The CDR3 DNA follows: TGTGCCAGCAGCCCTAGCGGGGGGGCAGGGAACACTGAAGCTTTCTTT. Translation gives CASSPSGGAGNTEAFF.

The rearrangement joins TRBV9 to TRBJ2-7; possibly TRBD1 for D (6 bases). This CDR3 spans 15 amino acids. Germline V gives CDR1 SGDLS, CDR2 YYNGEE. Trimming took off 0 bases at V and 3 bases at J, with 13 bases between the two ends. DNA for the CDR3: TGTGCCAGCAGCGTAGGGGGGCAGGGAAACTACGAGCAGTACTTC. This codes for CASSVGGQGNYEQYF.

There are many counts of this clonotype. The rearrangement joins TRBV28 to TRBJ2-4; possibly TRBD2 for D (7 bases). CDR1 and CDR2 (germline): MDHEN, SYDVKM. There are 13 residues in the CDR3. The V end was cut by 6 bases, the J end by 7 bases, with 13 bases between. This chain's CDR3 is CASRGGLENIQYF. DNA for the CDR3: TGTGCCAGCAGGGGGGGGCTAGAGAACATTCAGTACTTC.

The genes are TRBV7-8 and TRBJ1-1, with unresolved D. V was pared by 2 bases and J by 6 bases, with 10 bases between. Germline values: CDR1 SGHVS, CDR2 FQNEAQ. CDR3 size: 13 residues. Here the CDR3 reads CASSLYTLSEAFF. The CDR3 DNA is TGTGCCAGCAGCTTATATACCCTCTCTGAAGCTTTCTTT.

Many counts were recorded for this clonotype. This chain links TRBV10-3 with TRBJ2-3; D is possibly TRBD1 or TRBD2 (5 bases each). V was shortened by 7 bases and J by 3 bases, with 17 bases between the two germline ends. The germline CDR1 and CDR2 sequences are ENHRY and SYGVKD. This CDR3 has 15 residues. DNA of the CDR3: TGTGCCATCACTAGGGACGTTGCCGATACAGATACGCAGTATTTT. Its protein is CAITRDVADTDTQYF.

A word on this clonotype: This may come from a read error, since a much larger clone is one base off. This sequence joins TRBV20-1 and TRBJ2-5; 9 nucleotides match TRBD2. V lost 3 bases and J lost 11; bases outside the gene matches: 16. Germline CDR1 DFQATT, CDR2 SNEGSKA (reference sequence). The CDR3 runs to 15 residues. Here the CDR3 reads CSARGAGGSYNEQYF. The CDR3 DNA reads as TGCAGTGCTAGGGGGGCGGGAGGGTCCTACAATGAGCAGTACTTC.

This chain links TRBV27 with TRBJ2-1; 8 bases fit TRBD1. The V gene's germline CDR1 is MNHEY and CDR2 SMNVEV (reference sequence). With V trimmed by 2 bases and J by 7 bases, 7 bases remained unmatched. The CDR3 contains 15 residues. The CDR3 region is CASSLPRQGWNEQFF. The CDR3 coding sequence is TGTGCCAGCAGTTTACCGAGACAGGGGTGGAATGAGCAGTTCTTC.

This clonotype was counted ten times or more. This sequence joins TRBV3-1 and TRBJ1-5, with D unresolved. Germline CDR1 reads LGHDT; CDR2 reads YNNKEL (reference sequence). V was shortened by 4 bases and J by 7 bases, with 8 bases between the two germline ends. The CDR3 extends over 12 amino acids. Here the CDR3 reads CASSRGEQPQHF. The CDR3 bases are TGTGCCAGCAGCCGCGGAGAGCAGCCCCAGCATTTT.

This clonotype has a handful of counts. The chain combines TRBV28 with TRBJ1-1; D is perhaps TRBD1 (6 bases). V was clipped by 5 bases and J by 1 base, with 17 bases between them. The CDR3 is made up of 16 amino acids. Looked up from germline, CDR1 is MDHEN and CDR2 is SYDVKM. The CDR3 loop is CASSLGPQGGNTEAFF. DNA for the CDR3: TGTGCCAGCAGTCTCGGCCCACAGGGCGGGAACACTGAAGCTTTCTTT.

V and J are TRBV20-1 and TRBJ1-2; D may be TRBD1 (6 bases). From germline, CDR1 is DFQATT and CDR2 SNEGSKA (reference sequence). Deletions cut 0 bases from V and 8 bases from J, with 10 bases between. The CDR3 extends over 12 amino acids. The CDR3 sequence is CSARDRQEGYTF. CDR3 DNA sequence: TGCAGTGCTAGAGATCGACAGGAGGGCTACACCTTC.

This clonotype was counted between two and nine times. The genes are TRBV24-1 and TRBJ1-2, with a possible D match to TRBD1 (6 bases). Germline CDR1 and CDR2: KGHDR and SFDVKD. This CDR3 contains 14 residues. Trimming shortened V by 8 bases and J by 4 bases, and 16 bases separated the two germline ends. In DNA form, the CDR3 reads TGTGCCACCAATTCAGGAGGGGGGGGCTATGGCTACACCTTC. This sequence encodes CATNSGGGGYGYTF.

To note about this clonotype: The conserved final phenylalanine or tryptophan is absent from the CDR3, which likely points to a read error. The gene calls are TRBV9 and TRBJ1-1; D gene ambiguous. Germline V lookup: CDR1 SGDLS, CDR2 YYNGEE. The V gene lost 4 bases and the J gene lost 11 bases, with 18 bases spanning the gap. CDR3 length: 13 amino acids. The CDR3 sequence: CASSSGHFGEAFL. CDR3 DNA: TGTGCCAGCAGCTCGGGCCATTTCGGTGAGGCTTTCCTT.

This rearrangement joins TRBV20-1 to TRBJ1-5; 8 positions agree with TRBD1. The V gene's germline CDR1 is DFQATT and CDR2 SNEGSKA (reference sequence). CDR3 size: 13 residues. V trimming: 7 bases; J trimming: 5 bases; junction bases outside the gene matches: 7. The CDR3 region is CSGRRGRDQPQHF. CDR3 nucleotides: TGCAGTGGGCGCAGGGGGCGCGATCAGCCCCAGCATTTT.

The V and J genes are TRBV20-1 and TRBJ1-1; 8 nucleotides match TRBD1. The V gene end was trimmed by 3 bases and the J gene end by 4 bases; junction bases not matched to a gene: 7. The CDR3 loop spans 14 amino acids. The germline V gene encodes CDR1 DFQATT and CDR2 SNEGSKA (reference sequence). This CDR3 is CSARQGASGTEAFF. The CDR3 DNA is TGCAGTGCTAGGCAGGGGGCTTCCGGCACTGAAGCTTTCTTT.

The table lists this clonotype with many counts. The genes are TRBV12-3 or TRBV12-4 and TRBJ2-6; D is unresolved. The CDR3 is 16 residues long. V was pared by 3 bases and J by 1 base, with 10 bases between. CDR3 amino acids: CASSFLTSSGANVLTF. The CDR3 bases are TGTGCCAGCAGTTTTTTAACGTCTTCTGGGGCCAACGTCCTGACTTTC.

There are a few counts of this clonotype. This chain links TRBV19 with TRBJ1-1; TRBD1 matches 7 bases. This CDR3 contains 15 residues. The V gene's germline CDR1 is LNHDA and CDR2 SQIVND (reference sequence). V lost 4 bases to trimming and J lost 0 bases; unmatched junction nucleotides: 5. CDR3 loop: CASSTPGQMNTEAFF. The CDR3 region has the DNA TGTGCCAGTAGTACACCGGGACAGATGAACACTGAAGCTTTCTTT. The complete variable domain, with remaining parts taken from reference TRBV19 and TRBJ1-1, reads DGGITQSPKYLFRKEGQNVTLSCEQNLNHDAMYWYRQDPGQGLRLIYYSQIVNDFQKGDIAEGYSVSREKKESFPLTVTSAQKNPTAFYLCASSTPGQMNTEAFFGQGTRLTVV.

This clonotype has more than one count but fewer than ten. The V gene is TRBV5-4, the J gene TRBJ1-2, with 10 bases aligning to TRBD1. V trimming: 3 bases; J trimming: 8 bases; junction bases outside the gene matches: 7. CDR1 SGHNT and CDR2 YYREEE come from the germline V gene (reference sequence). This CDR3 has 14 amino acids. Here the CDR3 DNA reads TGTGCCAGCAGCTGGGGAGACAGGGGGCGAGGCTACACCTTC. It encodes CASSWGDRGRGYTF.